What follows is one TCR beta chain and its context. The sample originates from a study of blood T cell repertoires in COVID-19. For the study at large: The analysed material was cDNA or gDNA that came from T cells, B-cell-depleted T cells, or PBMCs.

Per the original data handling: From reference gene primer amplification, estimates of nucleated cell counts were derived. The data were produced by immunoSEQ multiplex PCR, yet TCRdb's version contains in-frame clones alone and is incomplete. For V, J and clone size, that table is used; D and trimming come from the DNA. The sample consists of around 300,000 clones, approximately 91% of them appearing once. V gave up 3 bases and J gave up 6 bases, with 9 bases separating them. CDR3 length equals 14 residues. Germline loops: CDR1 MDHEN, CDR2 SYDVKM. Sequencing input: peripheral blood. The chain recombines TRBV28 with TRBJ1-6, with D possibly being TRBD1 (5 bases). The receptor was derived from a woman aged 25 to 39 with COVID-19, enrolled during active disease. The CDR3 region is CASSFLQGNSPLHF. The CDR3 DNA follows: TGTGCCAGCAGTTTTTTGCAGGGTAATTCACCCCTCCACTTT.